A selection of T cell receptor beta chains follows, all from one sample in a study of T cell changes during pregnancy in multiple sclerosis. The method was immunoSEQ multiplex PCR; TCRdb's version includes in-frame clones alone and lacks a portion of them. The data contain around 80,000 clones, over 80% of them seen just once; the ten biggest clones take up less than 2.5%. The material was peripheral blood, obtained before pregnancy. Receptor source: a female donor with multiple sclerosis, enrolled in a pregnancy study. Both conserved end residues are part of each CDR3. D genes are given only for firm matches. Clone size appears in some rows only: once, few, many, or a class for an expanded clone.

length: 16
V: TRBV5-6
J: TRBJ2-3
D: TRBD2
size: NA
DNA: TGTGCCAGCAGCCCGGGACTAGCGGGAGACACAGATACGCAGTATTTT
CDR3: CASSPGLAGDTDTQYF

length: 14
V: TRBV7-2
J: TRBJ2-2
D: TRBD2
size: NA
DNA: TGTGCCAGCAGCTTAGGACTAGCGGCCGGGGAGCTGTTTTTT
CDR3: CASSLGLAAGELFF

length: 16
V: TRBV18
J: TRBJ1-4
D: TRBD1
size: NA
DNA: TGTGCCAGCTCGACTCGGACAGGTATGGCTAATGAAAAACTGTTTTTT
CDR3: CASSTRTGMANEKLFF

length: 16
V: TRBV12-5
J: TRBJ1-4
D: NA
size: NA
DNA: TGTGCTAGTGGTAGAACTAGCGGGACCGTCGTTGAAAAACTGTTTTTT
CDR3: CASGRTSGTVVEKLFF

length: 15
V: TRBV7-2
J: TRBJ2-1
D: TRBD2
size: NA
DNA: TGTGCCAGCAGCTTAGAAATCGGGACTACCTTTGAGCAGTTCTTC
CDR3: CASSLEIGTTFEQFF

length: 16
V: TRBV28
J: TRBJ2-3
D: TRBD2
size: NA
DNA: TGTGCCAGCAGTTTATATGGGGGAGGGCCAACAGATACGCAGTATTTT
CDR3: CASSLYGGGPTDTQYF

length: 22
V: TRBV9
J: TRBJ1-4
D: TRBD1
size: once
DNA: TGTGCCAGCAGCGTAGAACCCGACCTCGACCCGGGACAGGGGACCTATAATGAAAAACTGTTTTTT
CDR3: CASSVEPDLDPGQGTYNEKLFF

length: 16
V: TRBV7-9
J: TRBJ1-4
D: NA
size: NA
DNA: TGTGCCAGCAGCTACCCTTTGGGCCTTAAAGGCGAAAAACTGTTTTTT
CDR3: CASSYPLGLKGEKLFF

length: 15
V: TRBV28
J: TRBJ2-5
D: NA
size: NA
DNA: TGTGCCAGCAGTTTAGGGACACCTCGCAGGGAGACCCAGTACTTC
CDR3: CASSLGTPRRETQYF

length: 13
V: TRBV4-3
J: TRBJ1-1
D: NA
size: NA
DNA: TGCGCCAGCAGCCAAGATTCGGGCACTGAAGCTTTCTTT
CDR3: CASSQDSGTEAFF

length: 14
V: TRBV5-4
J: TRBJ1-2
D: NA
size: few
DNA: TGTGCCAGCAGCTTGGCGGGGGTCCCCTATGGCTACACCTTC
CDR3: CASSLAGVPYGYTF

length: 13
V: TRBV28
J: TRBJ2-7
D: TRBD2
size: NA
DNA: TGTGCCAGCTCCGGGGGGAGGACCTACGAGCAGTACTTC
CDR3: CASSGGRTYEQYF

length: 15
V: TRBV5-4
J: TRBJ2-3
D: TRBD2
size: NA
DNA: TGTGCCAGCAGCCGTGGGACTAGCGGATCAGATACGCAGTATTTT
CDR3: CASSRGTSGSDTQYF

length: 15
V: TRBV27
J: TRBJ2-1
D: NA
size: NA
DNA: TGTGCCAGCAGCTTAAGCCGAACCTCCTACAATGAGCAGTTCTTC
CDR3: CASSLSRTSYNEQFF

length: 16
V: TRBV7-2
J: TRBJ2-1
D: TRBD1
size: few
DNA: TGTGCCAGCAGCTTAGCAGGGGGCGCGGTCTACAATGAGCAGTTCTTC
CDR3: CASSLAGGAVYNEQFF

length: 17
V: TRBV27
J: TRBJ1-1
D: NA
size: NA
DNA: TGTGCCAGCAGTCTGCGACAGAACGGGCTATTGAACACTGAAGCTTTCTTT
CDR3: CASSLRQNGLLNTEAFF

length: 11
V: TRBV5-4
J: TRBJ2-7
D: NA
size: NA
DNA: TGTGCCAGCAGCTCGGGGTACGAGCAGTACTTC
CDR3: CASSSGYEQYF

length: 15
V: TRBV9
J: TRBJ1-1
D: NA
size: NA
DNA: TGTGCCAGCAGCACCGGGCGGGGAGTAAACACTGAAGCTTTCTTT
CDR3: CASSTGRGVNTEAFF

length: 17
V: TRBV7-2
J: TRBJ2-1
D: TRBD2
size: NA
DNA: TGTGCCAGCAGCTATGGGGGGGAAGCGGGAGGGCTTAATGAGCAGTTCTTC
CDR3: CASSYGGEAGGLNEQFF

length: 13
V: TRBV7-2
J: TRBJ2-5
D: NA
size: NA
DNA: TGTGCCAGCAGCTTAGAGCCGCCACGAGTCCAGTACTTC
CDR3: CASSLEPPRVQYF

length: 18
V: TRBV4-3
J: TRBJ2-5
D: TRBD2
size: NA
DNA: TGCGCCAGCAGCCAAGATCTTGGACTAGCGGAAAGGCAAGAGACCCAGTACTTC
CDR3: CASSQDLGLAERQETQYF

length: 15
V: TRBV5-1
J: TRBJ2-7
D: TRBD2
size: NA
DNA: TGCGCCAGCAGCTTGGGGACTAGCGCTGCCTACGAGCAGTACTTC
CDR3: CASSLGTSAAYEQYF

length: 12
V: TRBV29-1
J: TRBJ2-5
D: NA
size: NA
DNA: TGCAGCGTTAGTCCCAGCCAAGAGACCCAGTACTTC
CDR3: CSVSPSQETQYF

length: 15
V: TRBV19
J: TRBJ2-5
D: TRBD2
size: NA
DNA: TGTGCCAGTAGTATCCGGACTAGCCCAAGCGAGACCCAGTACTTC
CDR3: CASSIRTSPSETQYF